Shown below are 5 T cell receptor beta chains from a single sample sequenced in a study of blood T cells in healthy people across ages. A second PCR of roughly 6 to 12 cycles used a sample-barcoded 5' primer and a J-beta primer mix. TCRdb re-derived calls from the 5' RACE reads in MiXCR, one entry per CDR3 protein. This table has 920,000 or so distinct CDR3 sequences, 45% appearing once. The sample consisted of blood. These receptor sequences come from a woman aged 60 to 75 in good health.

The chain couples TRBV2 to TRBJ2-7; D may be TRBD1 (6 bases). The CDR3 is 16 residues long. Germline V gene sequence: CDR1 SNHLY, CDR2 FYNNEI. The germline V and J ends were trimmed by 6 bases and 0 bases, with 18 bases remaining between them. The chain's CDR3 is CASRFQTTGYSYEQYF. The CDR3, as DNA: TGTGCCAGCAGATTCCAAACGACAGGTTACTCCTACGAGCAGTACTTC.

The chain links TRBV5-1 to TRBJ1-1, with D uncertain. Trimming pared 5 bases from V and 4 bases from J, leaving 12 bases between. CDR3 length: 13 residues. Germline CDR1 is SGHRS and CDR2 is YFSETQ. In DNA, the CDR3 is TGCGCCAGCAGACCGGAAGCGGGCACTGAAGCTTTCTTT. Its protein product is CASRPEAGTEAFF. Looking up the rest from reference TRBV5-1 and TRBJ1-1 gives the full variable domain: KAGVTQTPRYLIKTRGQQVTLSCSPISGHRSVSWYQQTPGQGLQFLFEYFSETQRNKGNFPGRFSGRQFSNSRSEMNVSTLELGDSALYLCASRPEAGTEAFFGQGTRLTVV.

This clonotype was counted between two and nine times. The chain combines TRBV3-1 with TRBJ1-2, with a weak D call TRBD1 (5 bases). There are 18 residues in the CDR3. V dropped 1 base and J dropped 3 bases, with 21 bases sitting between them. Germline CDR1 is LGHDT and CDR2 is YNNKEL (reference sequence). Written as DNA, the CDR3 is TGTGCCAGCAGCCAAGGGCAGGGAGCCCACCGACGAGACTATGGCTACACCTTC. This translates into CASSQGQGAHRRDYGYTF.

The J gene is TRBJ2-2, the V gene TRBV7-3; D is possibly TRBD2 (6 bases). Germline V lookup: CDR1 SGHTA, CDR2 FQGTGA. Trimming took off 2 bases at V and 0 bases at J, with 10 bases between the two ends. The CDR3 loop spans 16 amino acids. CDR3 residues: CASSLLGGTNTGELFF. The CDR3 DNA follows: TGTGCCAGCAGCTTATTGGGGGGAACGAACACCGGGGAGCTGTTTTTT. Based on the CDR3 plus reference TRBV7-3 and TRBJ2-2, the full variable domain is GAGVSQTPSNKVTEKGKYVELRCDPISGHTALYWYRQSLGQGPEFLIYFQGTGAADDSGLPNDRFFAVRPEGSVSTLKIQRTERGDSAVYLCASSLLGGTNTGELFFGEGSRLTVL.

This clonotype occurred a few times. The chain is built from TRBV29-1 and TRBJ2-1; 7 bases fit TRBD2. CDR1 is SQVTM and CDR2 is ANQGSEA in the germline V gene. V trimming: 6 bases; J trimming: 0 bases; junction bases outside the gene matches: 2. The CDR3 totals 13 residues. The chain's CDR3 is CSVLAASYNEQFF. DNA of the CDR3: TGCAGCGTCCTAGCGGCCTCCTACAATGAGCAGTTCTTC.